This entry describes one T cell receptor beta chain. What it binds is unknown. These data belong to a study of Ad26.COV2.S vaccination and SARS-CoV-2 variants. Overall study: As a participant in COV1001, the donor was in the Ad26.COV2.S trial arm.

The treatment: roughly 18 received Ad26.COV2.S at low or high dose, single or two shots; about 5 received placebo; per-sample allocation not given. Material that was analyzed had been drawn on day 63 after the first vaccine or placebo injection. Donor was an adult aged 18-55 years in Boston. Broader study findings: Estimates derived from TCR breadth and depth analyses may have underestimated total T cell responses. Spike-specific TCR breadth in vaccine recipients exceeded that seen in placebo recipients.

V gave up 10 bases and J gave up 11 bases, with 12 bases separating them. The CDR3 extends over 11 amino acids. Germline V CDR1 and CDR2: SNHLY, FYNNEI. TCRdb's copy holds only in-frame clones and misses some; the assay was immunoSEQ multiplex PCR. The table lists around 300,000 clones, about 87% of them singletons. The material was peripheral blood, obtained in a trial of Ad26.COV2.S vaccine versus placebo. V gene TRBV2 combines with J gene TRBJ2-6; a weak D match, TRBD1 (5 bases). The receptor was derived from a person between 18 and 65 years old who received the Ad26.COV2.S COVID-19 vaccine or a placebo. The chain's CDR3 is CANGHTDVLTF. CDR3 sequence (DNA): TGTGCCAACGGACACACGGACGTCCTGACTTTC.